Each of the 26 T cell receptor beta chains below was sequenced from the same sample in a study of CD4+ T cells in melanoma. The data were produced by immunoSEQ multiplex PCR, yet TCRdb's version contains in-frame clones alone and is incomplete. Here the sample spans about 50,000 clones, roughly nine tenths being singletons. Source material: peripheral blood. These receptors were taken from a human donor with melanoma.

In its sample, this clone was seen once. The chain recombines TRBV4-1 with TRBJ1-3; weak D call: TRBD1 (5 bases). Trimming took 3 bases from V and 0 from J, leaving 6 bases between them. CDR3 length equals 14 residues. From germline, CDR1 is MGHRA and CDR2 YSYEKL. The DNA for the CDR3 is TGCGCCAGCAGCCACGGGGGCTCTGGAAACACCATATATTTT. Its protein product is CASSHGGSGNTIYF.

This clone appeared once. V gene TRBV7-6 combines with J gene TRBJ2-2, with 8 bases aligning to TRBD1. Germline CDR1 and CDR2: SGHVS and FNYEAQ. The CDR3 covers 16 residues. Losses at the gene ends were 3 bases for V and 2 bases for J; bases not matched to a gene: 5. The CDR3 protein is CASSLGRGHNTGELFF. CDR3 nucleotides: TGTGCCAGCAGCTTGGGCAGGGGGCATAACACCGGGGAGCTGTTTTTT.

CDR3 sequence (DNA): TGCGCCAGCAGCCAAGATGGGTGGCAGACAGGGGGCACTTTTCGTGGCTACACCTTC. Translated, it gives CASSQDGWQTGGTFRGYTF. The chain has TRBV4-1 and TRBJ1-2; 10 nucleotides match TRBD1. CDR3 size: 19 residues. Trimming cost V 0 bases and J 7 bases; bases outside gene matches: 17. Looked up from germline, CDR1 is MGHRA and CDR2 is YSYEKL.

This clone was counted between two and nine times. The chain links TRBV7-3 to TRBJ1-6; D remains ambiguous. Trimming removed 5 bases from V and 9 bases from J, with 11 bases in between. Germline V gene data show CDR1 as SGHTA and CDR2 as FQGTGA. This CDR3 contains 13 residues. Written as DNA, the CDR3 is TGTGCCAGCAGCCCAGACGGTCGTTCACCCCTCCACTTT. This translates into CASSPDGRSPLHF. The whole variable domain, remainder taken from reference TRBV7-3 and TRBJ1-6, is GAGVSQTPSNKVTEKGKYVELRCDPISGHTALYWYRQSLGQGPEFLIYFQGTGAADDSGLPNDRFFAVRPEGSVSTLKIQRTERGDSAVYLCASSPDGRSPLHFGNGTRLTVT.

This rearrangement joins TRBV14 to TRBJ2-7, with a tentative D call TRBD1 (5 bases). V was clipped by 2 bases and J by 5 bases, with 13 bases between them. Germline loops: CDR1 SGHDN, CDR2 FVKESK. The CDR3 extends over 14 amino acids. DNA for the CDR3: TGTGCCAGCAGCCAATACCAGGGTGTCAACGAGCAGTACTTC. Its protein is CASSQYQGVNEQYF.

The V and J genes are TRBV14 and TRBJ1-6, with no clear D. Trimming removed 4 bases at V and 7 bases at J, with 11 bases between. This CDR3 comprises 14 residues. CDR1 SGHDN and CDR2 FVKESK come from the germline V gene. The CDR3 DNA is TGTGCCAGCAGCCCGAGGGCGTTAAATTCACCCCTCCACTTT. Translation gives CASSPRALNSPLHF. The variable domain in full, completed from reference TRBV14 and TRBJ1-6, reads EAGVTQFPSHSVIEKGQTVTLRCDPISGHDNLYWYRRVMGKEIKFLLHFVKESKQDESGMPNNRFLAERTGGTYSTLKVQPAELEDSGVYFCASSPRALNSPLHFGNGTRLTVT.

This clone appeared once. CDR3 in amino acids: CASSQGLAVSYEQYF. The CDR3 nucleotides are TGCGCCAGCAGCCAGGGACTAGCGGTATCCTACGAGCAGTACTTC. This rearrangement joins TRBV5-1 to TRBJ2-7, with 11 positions matching TRBD2. The CDR3 length is 15 residues. Trimming took 4 bases from V and 1 from J; bases not matched to a gene: 4. Germline V gives CDR1 SGHRS, CDR2 YFSETQ.

This chain links TRBV2 with TRBJ2-2; 7 bases match TRBD1. Germline V gene sequence: CDR1 SNHLY, CDR2 FYNNEI. The junction had 7 bases not matched to a gene; V was cut back by 6 bases and J by 3 bases. The CDR3 runs to 15 residues. The CDR3 sequence is CASSFDRADTGELFF. CDR3 DNA sequence: TGTGCCAGCAGCTTTGACAGGGCGGACACCGGGGAGCTGTTTTTT.

The chain is built from TRBV1 and TRBJ1-5. TRBV1 represents a pseudogene. This CDR3 has 15 residues. CDR3 sequence reads: CTSSKGGLSNQPQHF. The DNA for the CDR3 is TGCACCAGCAGCAAGGGAGGCCTTAGCAATCAGCCCCAGCATTTT.

This sequence joins TRBV5-5 and TRBJ1-6; D is possibly TRBD1 (5 bases). Trimming cost V 0 bases and J 0 bases, with 16 bases left between them. Germline CDR1 and CDR2: SGHKS and YYEKEE (reference sequence). CDR3 length: 19 amino acids. CDR3 protein: CASSLEGAAISSYNSPLHF. The CDR3 nucleotides are TGTGCCAGCAGCTTGGAAGGGGCAGCGATAAGCTCCTATAATTCACCCCTCCACTTT. Filled out from reference TRBV5-5 and TRBJ1-6, the complete variable domain reads DAGVTQSPTHLIKTRGQQVTLRCSPISGHKSVSWYQQVLGQGPQFIFQYYEKEERGRGNFPDRFSARQFPNYSSELNVNALLLGDSALYLCASSLEGAAISSYNSPLHFGNGTRLTVT.

This sequence joins TRBV4-1 and TRBJ1-1; D is ambiguous. V was clipped by 0 bases and J by 4 bases, with 9 bases between them. Per germline, CDR1 MGHRA and CDR2 YSYEKL. The CDR3 totals 14 residues. This chain's CDR3 is CASSQEPRATEAFF. CDR3 nucleotides: TGCGCCAGCAGCCAAGAACCAAGGGCCACTGAAGCTTTCTTT.

CDR3 coding DNA: TGTGCCAGCAGCTTAGACTATCTAGCCATGAACACTGAAGCTTTCTTT. This sequence encodes CASSLDYLAMNTEAFF. The rearrangement joins TRBV7-9 to TRBJ1-1; D gene unclear. V was cut by 1 base and J by 0 bases, with 12 bases left in between. The germline V gene has CDR1 SEHNR and CDR2 FQNEAQ (reference sequence). This CDR3 is built from 16 residues.

The V gene is TRBV19, the J gene TRBJ2-6; D uncertain. The CDR3 is 14 residues long. V was clipped by 4 bases and J by 4 bases, with 8 bases between them. Germline CDR1 LNHDA, CDR2 SQIVND (reference sequence). In nucleotides, the CDR3 is TGTGCCAGTAGTAGCCCAGGAGGGGCCAACGTCCTGACTTTC. This encodes CASSSPGGANVLTF.

The chain uses TRBV4-1 and TRBJ2-7; D remains unclear. V dropped 1 base and J dropped 2 bases, with 9 bases sitting between them. This CDR3 has 14 amino acids. Germline V lookup: CDR1 MGHRA, CDR2 YSYEKL. CDR3 sequence (DNA): TGCGCCAGCAGCCAAGGGACGAATCCCTACGAGCAGTACTTC. Encoded protein: CASSQGTNPYEQYF.

This clone is judged medium-sized. A junction boundary mismatches the germline segment, possibly from a read error. The chain joins TRBV20-1 to TRBJ1-2; D is ambiguous. Germline V CDR1 and CDR2: DFQATT, SNEGSKA (reference sequence). The CDR3 covers 11 residues. The CDR3 spells CSARVGGKRYF. The CDR3 DNA is TGCAGTGCTAGAGTGGGTGGCAAGCGTTACTTC.

V usage is TRBV7-9 and J usage is TRBJ2-7; D is uncertain. The CDR3 totals 14 residues. Germline V gene lookup returns CDR1 SEHNR and CDR2 FQNEAQ (reference sequence). V was shortened by 1 base and J by 0 bases, with 7 bases between the two germline ends. The CDR3 here is CASSLEVASYEQYF. The CDR3 DNA follows: TGTGCCAGCAGCTTAGAGGTGGCCTCCTACGAGCAGTACTTC. Full variable domain (remainder filled in from reference TRBV7-9 and TRBJ2-7): DTGVSQNPRHKITKRGQNVTFRCDPISEHNRLYWYRQTLGQGPEFLTYFQNEAQLEKSRLLSDRFSAERPKGSFSTLEIQRTEQGDSAMYLCASSLEVASYEQYFGPGTRLTVT.

The chain employs TRBV9 and TRBJ1-6; TRBD1 might be the D (5 bases). The V end lost 0 bases, the J end lost 8 bases, and 15 bases lay between the germline ends. Germline values: CDR1 SGDLS, CDR2 YYNGEE. CDR3 length: 16 amino acids. CDR3 DNA sequence: TGTGCCAGCAGCGTAGCTGAAAGGCCCAGGGATTCACCCCTCCACTTT. Amino acids: CASSVAERPRDSPLHF.

This clone was counted a single time. J is TRBJ1-2 and V is TRBV6-1, with TRBD1 identical over 7 bases. Trimming took 10 bases from V and 3 from J; bases not matched to a gene: 11. In germline, CDR1 is MNHNS, CDR2 SASEGT. The CDR3 length is 14 residues. This CDR3 reads CAIPHRQGHYGYTF. The CDR3 bases are TGTGCCATCCCCCATCGACAGGGACACTATGGCTACACCTTC.

The V and J genes are TRBV11-3 and TRBJ2-1, with D perhaps TRBD1 or TRBD2 (5 bases each). V lost 5 bases and J 9 bases, leaving 23 bases between the germline ends. Per germline, CDR1 SGHNT and CDR2 YENEEA. The CDR3 is 16 amino acids. The CDR3 here is CASSGDTYPFGGEQFF. CDR3 in DNA: TGTGCCAGCAGCGGCGACACGTACCCTTTTGGGGGTGAGCAGTTCTTC.

This clone was observed once. The chain combines TRBV11-3 with TRBJ2-2, with 7 bases matching TRBD1. CDR3 length equals 15 residues. The germline CDR1 and CDR2 sequences are SGHNT and YENEEA. The J segment lost 5 bases and the V segment lost 1 base, leaving 4 bases of the junction unmatched. The CDR3 DNA sequence: TGTGCCAGCAGCTTAGGACAGGGAAGGACCGGGGAGCTGTTTTTT. Translating it yields CASSLGQGRTGELFF.

This clone was recorded only once. The chain links TRBV5-4 to TRBJ1-2, with 9 bases matching TRBD1. With 3 bases clipped from V and 4 bases from J, the junction kept 4 bases outside the gene matches. The CDR3 contains 14 residues. CDR1 is SGHNT, CDR2 YYREEE, per germline (reference sequence). The CDR3 DNA reads as TGTGCCAGCAGCTATACAGGGGGCGGCTATGGCTACACCTTC. The encoded protein is CASSYTGGGYGYTF.

The chain recombines TRBV6-1 with TRBJ1-2, with D maybe TRBD1 (5 bases). This CDR3 has 14 residues. The ends were cut back, 6 bases at V and 4 bases at J, with 15 bases in the middle. Germline loops: CDR1 MNHNS, CDR2 SASEGT. Here the CDR3 DNA reads TGTGCCAGCAGGGGACGGGTCGATTTCTATGGCTACACCTTC. Encoded protein: CASRGRVDFYGYTF.

This chain links TRBV4-2 with TRBJ1-5; D unresolved. Germline V gene data show CDR1 as LGHNA and CDR2 as YNFKEQ. Trimming took 0 bases from V and 4 from J, leaving 7 bases between them. CDR3 size: 14 residues. The CDR3 region has the DNA TGTGCCAGCAGCCAAGATATAGTTAATCAGCCCCAGCATTTT. Amino acid sequence: CASSQDIVNQPQHF.

CDR3 in amino acids: CASSLQGRSPLHF. The CDR3 coding sequence is TGTGCCAGCAGCCTACAGGGCCGGTCACCCCTCCACTTT. This chain links TRBV7-2 with TRBJ1-6, with D maybe TRBD1 (6 bases). This CDR3 contains 13 residues. V was trimmed by 5 bases and J by 10 bases, leaving 12 bases between them. From germline, CDR1 is SGHTA and CDR2 FQGNSA. The full variable domain, rest sourced from reference TRBV7-2 and TRBJ1-6, is GAGVSQSPSNKVTEKGKDVELRCDPISGHTALYWYRQSLGQGLEFLIYFQGNSAPDKSGLPSDRFSAERTGGSVSTLTIQRTQQEDSAVYLCASSLQGRSPLHFGNGTRLTVT.

This clone was found once. The V gene is TRBV7-6, the J gene TRBJ1-2; 8 bases are a match to TRBD1. The ends lost 11 bases at V and 1 base at J; junction bases unmatched: 15. This CDR3 has 16 residues. Germline V CDR1 and CDR2: SGHVS, FNYEAQ. For the CDR3, the DNA is TGTGCCTCCGGACCGGGACAGGAGGAACTTAACTATGGCTACACCTTC. Residues: CASGPGQEELNYGYTF.

V and J are TRBV18 and TRBJ2-5; TRBD2 matches 11 bases. J lost 4 bases, V lost 5 bases, and 6 bases had no gene match. The CDR3 sequence is 15 residues long. Germline CDR1 reads KGHSH; CDR2 reads LQKENI. The CDR3 DNA follows: TGTGCCAGCTCAGGGATGGGGACTAGCGGAGAGACCCAGTACTTC. This codes for CASSGMGTSGETQYF.